This T cell receptor (beta chain) stems from a study of OX40 agonist ivuxolimab in advanced cancers. The repertoire was sequenced with immunoSEQ multiplex PCR; TCRdb's copy has only in-frame clones and lacks some. The data contain 110,000 or so clones, 85% to 95% of them seen just once; the ten biggest clones take up approximately 0.69%. Samples were taken at baseline and on day 1 of cycles 4 and 7. This CDR3 spans 14 amino acids. Germline CDR1 reads SGHKS; CDR2 reads YYEKEE (reference sequence). The V end was cut by 4 bases, the J end by 6 bases, with 11 bases between. This TCR came from an adult with an advanced solid tumor such as melanoma, head and neck, liver or kidney cancer. This chain connects TRBV5-5 to TRBJ1-6; perhaps TRBD1 as D (5 bases). The starting material was CD4+ or CD8+ T cells sorted from blood, obtained in a trial of the OX40 agonist ivuxolimab. CDR3 in amino acids: CASSLGGANSPLHF. In DNA form, the CDR3 reads TGTGCCAGCAGCCTGGGAGGGGCTAATTCACCCCTCCACTTT.